This T cell receptor beta chain was sequenced in a study of T cell changes during pregnancy in multiple sclerosis. Repertoires were generated with immunoSEQ multiplex PCR, while TCRdb's copy carries only in-frame clones and drops some. The repertoire holds about 50,000 clones, around nine tenths seen once, with roughly 0.6% in the top ten. The V gene's germline CDR1 is SQVTM and CDR2 ANQGSEA. V was pared by 4 bases and J by 4 bases, with 8 bases between. The CDR3 sequence is 12 residues long. The sequences come from CD4+ T cells from peripheral blood mononuclear cells, collected after pregnancy. J is TRBJ1-5 and V is TRBV29-1; D is unresolved. This TCR was sampled from a female donor in good health, enrolled as a control in a pregnancy study. CDR3 DNA sequence: TGCAGCGTTGGACAAAGAAATCAGCCCCAGCATTTT. Translating gives CSVGQRNQPQHF.